This T cell receptor (beta chain) was found in a study of early T cells in non-severe SARS-CoV-2 infection (dated by TCRdb to 2020 to 2022). With regard to the full study: Bulk RNA from unsorted whole blood was used for TCR sequencing, so alpha and beta chains could not be paired.

The library was obtained by 5' RACE. For sequencing, a NextSeq 500 was employed. The TCR library protocol attached unique molecular identifiers to individual cDNA molecules to correct for sequencing error and PCR bias. Sequencing covered both TCR alpha and beta chains, and within each sample the abundances of alpha and beta sequences were tightly co-correlated. Per the source publication's procedure: Decombinator V4 was used to annotate the V gene, J gene and CDR3 of the TCR sequences. Expanded TCRs were defined as changing significantly between any two time points under a Poisson model with p below 0.0001. TCR abundances were normalised to the total number of TCRs sequenced in each sample and reported as counts per million. TRAV1-2 paired with TRAJ12, TRAJ20 or TRAJ33 defined MAIT TCRs, while TRAV10 paired with TRAJ18 defined iNKT TCRs. A search of VDJdb, accessed on 1 November 2021, was run for TCRs annotated to CMV, EBV and SARS-CoV-2, with TCRs annotated for multiple antigens excluded. In-frame beta chains were kept once TCRdb had trimmed the public reads at Q25 with fastp and called clones with MiXCR. A single entry per CDR3 protein holds the most common genes and DNA from its merged rows. These V and J calls originate from TCRdb's pipeline instead of the authors' own analysis. The sample yields about 20,000 distinct CDR3 sequences; under 5.5% were counted once. The ten largest clones take up around 15% of the sample.

Trimming removed 6 bases from V and 3 bases from J, leaving 18 bases between the germline ends. Reading from cysteine to phenylalanine, the CDR3 counts 15 amino acids. Only the CDR3 region is kept as DNA, spanning 45 bases read in frame from base 1. The investigation overall reported the following: VDJdb matching was skewed toward anti-spike CD8 responses, so virus-specific expansions were likely underestimated and private and CD4 specificities were missed.

This was a case-control study nested in a cohort of healthcare workers in London, UK, who had nasopharyngeal swab PCR tests and blood samples taken every week. Between 23 and 31 March 2020, the week of the UK lockdown, healthcare workers were enrolled and then followed up weekly for as long as 16 weeks. Many counts were recorded for this clonotype. No antigen is known for it. No per-base quality is available; no much larger clone lies one base away. Recombination connected TRBV12-3 or TRBV12-4 to TRBJ2-7, and TRBD2 may be the D gene, going by 6 matching bases. Input material: whole blood. The receptor was derived from an adult who was a healthcare worker with PCR-confirmed SARS-CoV-2 infection or an uninfected control (not recorded which). The sequenced DNA: TGTGCCAGCAGCCTGATGGGGTCGCGGGGCTACGAGCAGTACTTC. Translated, this is CASSLMGSRGYEQYF.